The 21 T cell receptor beta chains given below trace back to one sample, sequenced in a study of CD8+CD57+ T cells in acquired aplastic anemia. Genomic DNA acted as the template from which TCR beta VDJ combination and CDR3 sequence profiling were carried out. TCRdb redid the calling of the reads with MiXCR, one entry per CDR3 protein. The sample carries roughly 130,000 distinct CDR3 sequences, about half recorded once. Sequenced material: sorted CD4+, CD8+, or CD8+CD57+ T cells (not recorded which) from PBMCs. The receptors originated from a human donor in good health, serving as a control.

This clonotype was detected ten times or more. The chain is built from TRBV7-9 and TRBJ2-2, with D perhaps TRBD2 (6 bases). The CDR3 is 15 amino acids. The germline CDR1 and CDR2 sequences are SEHNR and FQNEAQ (reference sequence). The ends were cut back, 4 bases at V and 5 bases at J, with 14 bases in the middle. CDR3: CASSSPERGTGELFF. DNA of the CDR3: TGTGCCAGCAGCTCGCCGGAACGGGGGACCGGGGAGCTGTTTTTT.

V is TRBV2 and J is TRBJ1-6; D remains ambiguous. V was shortened by 3 bases and J by 10 bases, with 10 bases between the two germline ends. From germline, CDR1 is SNHLY and CDR2 FYNNEI. The CDR3 consists of 13 residues. CDR3 sequence: CASSDGTGSPLHF. Written as DNA, the CDR3 is TGTGCCAGCAGTGACGGAACCGGATCACCCCTCCACTTT.

This clonotype appeared a single time. V and J are TRBV25-1 and TRBJ1-5; TRBD1 is a possible D gene (6 bases). Germline V gene lookup returns CDR1 MGHDK and CDR2 SYGVNS. The ends were cut back, 2 bases at V and 4 bases at J, with 6 bases in the middle. CDR3 length equals 13 residues. The CDR3 sequence: CASSETGNQPQHF. Written as DNA, the CDR3 is TGTGCCAGCAGTGAAACAGGGAATCAGCCCCAGCATTTT.

This clonotype came up once. The chain employs TRBV5-4 and TRBJ1-1, with D perhaps TRBD1 (6 bases). The length of the CDR3 is 15 residues. Germline values: CDR1 SGHNT, CDR2 YYREEE (reference sequence). V lost 0 bases and J 1 base, leaving 10 bases between the germline ends. The CDR3 loop is CASSLALGANTEAFF. The CDR3 DNA follows: TGTGCCAGCAGCTTGGCCCTGGGGGCGAACACTGAAGCTTTCTTT.

The V gene is TRBV4-1, the J gene TRBJ2-7; 8 bases fit TRBD1. This CDR3 is 16 amino acids long. The ends lost 1 base at V and 4 bases at J; junction bases unmatched: 9. Germline assignment: CDR1 MGHRA and CDR2 YSYEKL. CDR3 DNA sequence: TGCGCCAGCAGCCAAGCACTGGGACAGGCTACTTACGAGCAGTACTTC. It encodes CASSQALGQATYEQYF.

This clonotype has ten or more counts. The chain couples TRBV2 to TRBJ1-5; TRBD1 is a possible D gene (5 bases). In germline, CDR1 is SNHLY, CDR2 FYNNEI. This CDR3 is built from 15 residues. V shed 3 bases and J shed 2 bases, with 11 bases lying between them. The CDR3 region is CASSERGRGNQPQHF. CDR3 bases: TGTGCCAGCAGTGAGAGGGGCAGAGGCAATCAGCCCCAGCATTTT.

Worth noting for this clonotype: Compared with germline, one end of the junction differs, possibly owing to a read error. This chain uses TRBV6-2 or TRBV6-3 with TRBJ1-4; no reliable D call. Germline lookup yields CDR1 MNHEY and CDR2 SVGEGT. This CDR3 has 15 amino acids. CDR3 region: CASPIRPKVWEKLLF. CDR3 DNA sequence: TGTGCCAGCCCCATTCGGCCCAAGGTATGGGAAAAACTGCTTTTT.

The V gene is TRBV10-3, the J gene TRBJ1-2; D unresolved. V was trimmed by 9 bases and J by 3 bases, leaving 8 bases between them. Germline V gene lookup returns CDR1 ENHRY and CDR2 SYGVKD. The CDR3 spans 11 residues. CDR3 residues: CAISGHYGYTF. The CDR3 bases are TGTGCCATTTCGGGTCACTATGGCTACACCTTC.

The CDR3 nucleotides read TGTGCCAGTAGCCCAACGAATGCGGGGGGAGCAGATACGCAGTATTTT. Translating it yields CASSPTNAGGADTQYF. The chain carries TRBV19 and TRBJ2-3; 8 bases fit TRBD2. This CDR3 spans 16 amino acids. Per germline, CDR1 LNHDA and CDR2 SQIVND (reference sequence). V dropped 6 bases and J dropped 4; count of bases not matched to a gene: 12. The whole variable domain, remainder taken from reference TRBV19 and TRBJ2-3, is DGGITQSPKYLFRKEGQNVTLSCEQNLNHDAMYWYRQDPGQGLRLIYYSQIVNDFQKGDIAEGYSVSREKKESFPLTVTSAQKNPTAFYLCASSPTNAGGADTQYFGPGTRLTVL.

This clonotype was counted ten times or more. The rearrangement links TRBV5-1 to TRBJ1-4; 8 nucleotides line up with TRBD1. This CDR3 is built from 15 residues. Germline lookup yields CDR1 SGHRS and CDR2 YFSETQ. V lost 4 bases to trimming and J lost 8 bases; unmatched junction nucleotides: 10. For the CDR3, the DNA is TGCGCCAGCAGCCCTATGACAGGGGCGGGGGAAAAACTGTTTTTT. Its translation: CASSPMTGAGEKLFF.

This clonotype was seen more than once but under ten times. The chain links TRBV15 to TRBJ2-7, with a weak D call TRBD1 (6 bases). The CDR3 contains 14 residues. Germline V gene data show CDR1 as LNHNV and CDR2 as YYDKDF (reference sequence). Trimming took 1 base from V and 3 from J, leaving 10 bases between them. This chain's CDR3 is CATSRVQGFYEQYF. The CDR3 DNA reads as TGTGCCACCAGCAGAGTACAGGGATTCTACGAGCAGTACTTC.

This clonotype showed up many times. As DNA, the CDR3 is TGTGCCAGCAGTTCCCGCTCGACAGGCCCGAGCACAGATACGCAGTATTTT. Encoded protein: CASSSRSTGPSTDTQYF. The chain couples TRBV6-5 to TRBJ2-3, with a weak D call TRBD1 (6 bases). CDR1 and CDR2 (germline): MNHEY, SVGAGI. Trimming removed 4 bases from V and 0 bases from J, with 17 bases in between. CDR3 length equals 17 residues.

This clonotype was counted at least ten times. This chain joins TRBV19 and TRBJ2-1; D may be TRBD2 (7 bases). The V gene's germline CDR1 is LNHDA and CDR2 SQIVND (reference sequence). The CDR3 runs 14 residues. V was clipped by 5 bases and J by 6 bases, with 14 bases between them. The CDR3 region is CASSLRGRVNEQFF. The CDR3, as DNA: TGTGCCAGTAGTCTGAGGGGGAGGGTCAATGAGCAGTTCTTC.

This clonotype was seen only a few times. V is TRBV19 and J is TRBJ1-4; 7 nucleotides align to TRBD1. Germline V gene data show CDR1 as LNHDA and CDR2 as SQIVND (reference sequence). V shed 5 bases, J shed 7 bases, and the junction held 4 bases outside the gene matches. The CDR3 length is 13 residues. The CDR3 loop is CASSPTGAEKLFF. DNA of the CDR3: TGTGCCAGTAGTCCTACAGGGGCTGAAAAACTGTTTTTT. Complete variable domain (other parts from reference TRBV19 and TRBJ1-4): DGGITQSPKYLFRKEGQNVTLSCEQNLNHDAMYWYRQDPGQGLRLIYYSQIVNDFQKGDIAEGYSVSREKKESFPLTVTSAQKNPTAFYLCASSPTGAEKLFFGSGTQLSVL.

On this clonotype itself: One end of the junction fails to match germline, which may point to a read error. The chain combines TRBV10-1 with TRBJ2-5; possible D gene TRBD2, 5 bases. CDR3 length: 13 amino acids. Looked up from germline, CDR1 is WNHNN and CDR2 is SYGVQD (reference sequence). The CDR3 nucleotides are TGCGCCAGCAGTCAAATGGGTTGGGAGACCAAGTACTTC. Amino acid sequence: CASSQMGWETKYF.

CDR3 loop: CATSRRGRYGYTF. The CDR3 nucleotides read TGTGCCACCAGCAGAAGAGGTCGGTATGGCTACACCTTC. V is TRBV15 and J is TRBJ1-2; D gene uncertain. Trimming removed 2 bases from V and 5 bases from J, with 9 bases in between. Germline CDR1 and CDR2: LNHNV and YYDKDF (reference sequence). The CDR3 covers 13 residues.

The chain uses TRBV20-1 and TRBJ2-3; tentatively, D is TRBD1 (6 bases). Germline V gene sequence: CDR1 DFQATT, CDR2 SNEGSKA (reference sequence). CDR3 size: 13 residues. With 3 bases removed from V and 4 bases from J, the gap between germline ends came to 11 bases. The CDR3 loop is CSASAKGADTQYF. DNA for the CDR3: TGCAGTGCTAGTGCGAAGGGGGCAGATACGCAGTATTTT.

This chain links TRBV29-1 with TRBJ1-1, with D tentatively TRBD1 (5 bases). Germline V gene sequence: CDR1 SQVTM, CDR2 ANQGSEA. The CDR3 spans 12 residues. In DNA, the CDR3 is TGCAGTGCAGGCAGGGCGAACACTGAAGCTTTCTTT. Protein: CSAGRANTEAFF.

The table lists this clonotype with a few counts. CDR3 residues: CSVEASDRLSYNEQFF. CDR3 in DNA: TGCAGCGTTGAAGCGTCAGACAGGCTCTCCTACAATGAGCAGTTCTTC. The gene calls are TRBV29-1 and TRBJ2-1; D perhaps matches TRBD1 (6 bases). The CDR3 covers 16 residues. Trimming left V 1 base short and J 0 bases short, with 13 bases between. Per germline, CDR1 SQVTM and CDR2 ANQGSEA.

This clonotype was found once. The chain has TRBV9 and TRBJ1-3; D perhaps matches TRBD1 (5 bases). The CDR3 spans 15 residues. The germline CDR1 and CDR2 sequences are SGDLS and YYNGEE. Trimming cost V 3 bases and J 0 bases, with 10 bases left between them. CDR3 amino acids: CASSADTSSGNTIYF. CDR3 DNA: TGTGCCAGCAGCGCGGACACCAGCTCTGGAAACACCATATATTTT. Full variable domain (missing parts from reference TRBV9 and TRBJ1-3): DSGVTQTPKHLITATGQRVTLRCSPRSGDLSVYWYQQSLDQGLQFLIQYYNGEERAKGNILERFSAQQFPDLHSELNLSSLELGDSALYFCASSADTSSGNTIYFGEGSWLTVV.

The chain carries TRBV15 and TRBJ2-7; 8 bases align to TRBD1. This CDR3 is built from 15 residues. In germline, CDR1 is LNHNV, CDR2 YYDKDF (reference sequence). Germline trimming cut 2 bases from V and 6 bases from J; bases unmatched to any gene: 9. The CDR3: CATSRCTRDRSEQYF. DNA for the CDR3: TGTGCCACCAGCAGATGCACCCGGGACAGGAGCGAGCAGTACTTC.